Listed below are T cell receptor beta chains from one sample, sequenced in a study of Ad26.COV2.S vaccination and SARS-CoV-2 variants. This table comes from immunoSEQ multiplex PCR, and its TCRdb copy is limited to in-frame clones, with some not included. The sample has more than 300,000 clones, roughly 91% seen once; the top ten hold approximately 5%. The sample was peripheral blood, taken in a trial of Ad26.COV2.S vaccine versus placebo. Receptor source: a person aged 18-65 years who received the Ad26.COV2.S COVID-19 vaccine or a placebo. Each CDR3 is given with its conserved first and last residue. A D gene is named only where the DNA matches it firmly. Only some rows state a clone size, as once, few, many or a class for expanded clones.

TRBJ1-2	12	few	TRBV2	.	TGTGCCCGACCAAGGGCAACCCATGGCTACACCTTC	CARPRATHGYTF
TRBJ1-5	12	.	TRBV30	.	TGTGCCTGGGGGGCCGTCAATCAGCCCCAGCATTTT	CAWGAVNQPQHF
TRBJ2-1	16	.	TRBV5-1	TRBD2	TGCGCCAGCACGGTCACTAGCGGGAGTATGTACAATGAGCAGTTCTTC	CASTVTSGSMYNEQFF
TRBJ2-1	14	.	TRBV2	.	TGTGCCAGCGTGCCAGGACTAAGACACAATGAGCAGTTCTTC	CASVPGLRHNEQFF
TRBJ2-5	15	.	TRBV4-3	.	TGCGCCAGCAGCCAAGATTGGGGGGCGCGAGAGACCCAGTACTTC	CASSQDWGARETQYF
TRBJ2-2	13	once	TRBV3-1/TRBV3-2	.	TGTGCCAGCAGCCAAACGAACACCGGGGAGCTGTTTTTT	CASSQTNTGELFF
TRBJ1-5	14	.	TRBV19	.	TGTGCCAGTAGTATCAGGTGGTCGTGGGAGCCCCAGCATTTT	CASSIRWSWEPQHF
TRBJ2-3	13	.	TRBV4-3	.	TGCGCCAGCAGCCTCCGGGGGACAGATACGCAGTATTTT	CASSLRGTDTQYF
TRBJ1-1	13	.	TRBV5-6	TRBD1	TGTGCCAGCAGCTTCCAGGGGGCATCTGAAGCTTTCTTT	CASSFQGASEAFF
TRBJ1-5	13	.	TRBV29-1	TRBD1	TGCAGCGCTCGAACAGGGGTCAATCAGCCCCAGCATTTT	CSARTGVNQPQHF
TRBJ1-3	15	.	TRBV5-1	.	TGCGCCAGCAGGAACGGGGGGGACTCTGGAAACACCATATATTTT	CASRNGGDSGNTIYF
TRBJ2-1	15	.	TRBV2	.	TGTGCCAGCAGTGAAGCCGGGACGTTGGACAATGAGCAGTTCTTC	CASSEAGTLDNEQFF
TRBJ1-6	13	.	TRBV7-2	.	TGTGCCAGCAGCCTCGGCCTGGGAGGGGCCCTCCACTTT	CASSLGLGGALHF
TRBJ1-4	15	.	TRBV19	.	TGTGCCAGTAGTATGCGGGGGATCAGAGGCGAAAAACTGTTTTTT	CASSMRGIRGEKLFF
TRBJ2-1	18	.	TRBV3-1/TRBV3-2	.	TGTGCCAGCAGCCAAGATTATCAGGGAGGGGGCACCTACAATGAGCAGTTCTTC	CASSQDYQGGGTYNEQFF
TRBJ1-1	12	.	TRBV5-1	.	TGCGCCAGCAGCACGGTCGTTGGTGAAGCTTTCTTT	CASSTVVGEAFF
TRBJ2-4	14	.	TRBV6-5	.	TGTGCCAGCAGTAGTCAGGGAGCCAAAAACATTCAGTACTTC	CASSSQGAKNIQYF
TRBJ1-2	13	.	TRBV9	TRBD1	TGTGCCAGCAGCGGACAGGGTTTCAAGGGCTACACCTTC	CASSGQGFKGYTF
TRBJ1-1	16	once	TRBV19	TRBD1	TGTGCCAGTAGTTCTCGCCTGACAGGGGTGAACACTGAAGCTTTCTTT	CASSSRLTGVNTEAFF
TRBJ2-7	13	.	TRBV7-9	.	TGTGCCAGCAGCCGGGACACTTACTACGAGCAGTACTTC	CASSRDTYYEQYF
TRBJ1-1	15	.	TRBV18	.	TGTGCCAGCTCACTTAATCTTAATTTGAACACTGAAGCTTTCTTT	CASSLNLNLNTEAFF
TRBJ2-3	20	few	TRBV18	TRBD2	TGTGCCAGCTCAGGATCGGGACTAGACCATTACCGGGACGGCACAGATACGCAGTATTTT	CASSGSGLDHYRDGTDTQYF
TRBJ1-2	13	once	TRBV6-5	.	TGTGCCAGCAGTTGGGGTCCGGGGCAGCGCTACACCTTC	CASSWGPGQRYTF
TRBJ1-5	15	.	TRBV13	.	TGTGCCAGCAGCTTCGGGGGAAATAGCAATCAGCCCCAGCATTTT	CASSFGGNSNQPQHF
TRBJ2-2	14	.	TRBV20-1	.	TGCAGTGCTAGTGGCTGGCAGCACACCGGGGAGCTGTTTTTT	CSASGWQHTGELFF
TRBJ2-3	14	.	TRBV7-2	.	TGTGCCAGCAGCTTAGCGTTCAGGGCCGATACGCAGTATTTT	CASSLAFRADTQYF
TRBJ2-2	15	.	TRBV7-2	TRBD1	TGTGCCAGCAGAACCGGGACAGGCGAATCCGGGGAGCTGTTTTTT	CASRTGTGESGELFF
TRBJ1-1	18	.	TRBV19	.	TGTGCCAGTAGGGGTGGTTCAGGGCAAGGAGGAGTGCACACTGAAGCTTTCTTT	CASRGGSGQGGVHTEAFF
TRBJ2-5	15	.	TRBV5-5	.	TGTGCCAGCAGCTTAAATAGGGGAAGGGATGGGACCCAGTACTTC	CASSLNRGRDGTQYF
TRBJ2-7	13	once	TRBV7-2	.	TGTGCCAGCAGCTTAGGACAGCAGGACGAGCAGTACTTC	CASSLGQQDEQYF
TRBJ1-5	14	.	TRBV9	.	TGTGCCAGCAGCGTAGGCAGGGGCAATCAGCCCCAGCATTTT	CASSVGRGNQPQHF
TRBJ2-3	15	.	TRBV5-1	TRBD1	TGCGCCAGCAGCCCCCCGACAGGGAGCACAGATACGCAGTATTTT	CASSPPTGSTDTQYF
TRBJ2-7	16	.	TRBV6-4	.	TGTGCCAGCAGTGACTCGCCGGAGTGGGACGCCTACGAGCAGTACTTC	CASSDSPEWDAYEQYF
TRBJ2-5	14	once	TRBV5-6	.	TGTGCCAGCAGCTTACGACAGAACCAAGAGACCCAGTACTTC	CASSLRQNQETQYF
TRBJ2-7	14	.	TRBV19	.	TGTGCCAGTAGTATAGCCCGGGGAAATCACGAGCAGTACTTC	CASSIARGNHEQYF
TRBJ2-1	14	.	TRBV30	TRBD2	TGTGCCTGGAGTGTACTAGCGGGGGACAATGAGCAGTTCTTC	CAWSVLAGDNEQFF
TRBJ2-2	19	.	TRBV28	TRBD1	TGTGCCAGCAGTTTAATAGGACAGGGCGGAGTCGTCAACACCGGGGAGCTGTTTTTT	CASSLIGQGGVVNTGELFF
TRBJ2-5	15	.	TRBV7-2	TRBD2	TGTGCCAGCAGCTTACAGCGGGGGGGCGAGGAGACCCAGTACTTC	CASSLQRGGEETQYF
TRBJ2-5	17	.	TRBV3-1/TRBV3-2	TRBD1	TGTGCCAGCAGCCAACCACCGCTCAGGGGGCGCGGAGAGACCCAGTACTTC	CASSQPPLRGRGETQYF
TRBJ2-3	14	.	TRBV30	TRBD2	TGTGCCTGGAGTAGGGGACTAGCATACGATACGCAGTATTTT	CAWSRGLAYDTQYF
TRBJ2-5	15	.	TRBV5-1	.	TGCGCCAGCAGCGCAACAGGGGGGGTAGGAGAGACCCAGTACTTC	CASSATGGVGETQYF
TRBJ1-1	17	.	TRBV28	TRBD1	TGTGCCAGCAGTTTATATCTAAGGGACAGCCTGAACACTGAAGCTTTCTTT	CASSLYLRDSLNTEAFF
TRBJ1-4	15	.	TRBV19	.	TGTGCCAGTAGTATGGCGACCGTGCGTGGAGAAAAACTGTTTTTT	CASSMATVRGEKLFF
TRBJ1-5	18	.	TRBV19	.	TGTGCCAGTAGTATACGGGACGGACGCCATTATAGCAATCAGCCCCAGCATTTT	CASSIRDGRHYSNQPQHF
TRBJ1-1	12	.	TRBV3-1/TRBV3-2	.	TGTGCCAGCAGCCAAGAATGGGGGGAAGCTTTCTTT	CASSQEWGEAFF
TRBJ2-1	17	.	TRBV4-2	.	TGTGCCAGCAGCCCGGAGGGTGGTAGGGTGGGTTTCAATGAGCAGTTCTTC	CASSPEGGRVGFNEQFF
TRBJ2-1	15	.	TRBV5-1	.	TGCGCCAGCAGCTTGGAACCGGGCCTTTCAAATGAGCAGTTCTTC	CASSLEPGLSNEQFF
TRBJ2-5	14	.	TRBV20-1	.	TGCAGTGCTAGTTTACACAAGTATCAAGAGACCCAGTACTTC	CSASLHKYQETQYF
TRBJ1-5	14	.	TRBV2	TRBD1	TGTGCCAGCAGTAAACAGGGGTCGGATCAGCCCCAGCATTTT	CASSKQGSDQPQHF